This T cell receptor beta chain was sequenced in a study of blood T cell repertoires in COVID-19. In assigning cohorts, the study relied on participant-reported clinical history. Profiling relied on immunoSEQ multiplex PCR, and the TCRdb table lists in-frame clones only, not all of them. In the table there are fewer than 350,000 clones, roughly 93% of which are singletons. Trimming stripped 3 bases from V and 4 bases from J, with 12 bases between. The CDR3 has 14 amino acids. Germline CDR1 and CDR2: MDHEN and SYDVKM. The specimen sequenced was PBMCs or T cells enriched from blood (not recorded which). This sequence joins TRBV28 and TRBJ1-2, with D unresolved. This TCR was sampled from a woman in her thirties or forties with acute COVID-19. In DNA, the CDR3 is TGTGCCAGCAGTTTGCCCGGGAGGGCCTATGGCTACACCTTC. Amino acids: CASSLPGRAYGYTF.